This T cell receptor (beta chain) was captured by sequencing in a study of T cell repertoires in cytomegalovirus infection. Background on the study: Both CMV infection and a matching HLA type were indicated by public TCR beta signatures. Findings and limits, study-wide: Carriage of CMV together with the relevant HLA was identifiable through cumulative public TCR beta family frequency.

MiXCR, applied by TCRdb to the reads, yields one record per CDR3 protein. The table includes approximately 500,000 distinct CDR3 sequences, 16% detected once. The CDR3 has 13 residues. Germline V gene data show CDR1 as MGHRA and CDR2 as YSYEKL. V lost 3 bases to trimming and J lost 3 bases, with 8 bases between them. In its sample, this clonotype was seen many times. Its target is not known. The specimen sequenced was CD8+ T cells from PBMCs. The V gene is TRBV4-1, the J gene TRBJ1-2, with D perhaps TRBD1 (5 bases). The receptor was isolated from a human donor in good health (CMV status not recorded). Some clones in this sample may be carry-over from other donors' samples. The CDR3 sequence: CASSHGGDYGYTF. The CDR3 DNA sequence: TGCGCCAGCAGCCACGGGGGAGACTATGGCTACACCTTC.